These 15 T cell receptor beta chains were all obtained from the same sample, sequenced in a study of cytomegalovirus exposure and HLA in healthy donors. PCR amplification relied on 60 Vbeta primers (plus 13 Jbeta primers). Clones were sequenced by immunoSEQ multiplex PCR, and TCRdb holds only the in-frame ones, with some missing. The sample holds under 100,000 clones. The sequenced sample was PBMCs. Receptors were obtained from a man younger than 40 in good health and CMV-seronegative.

The V gene is TRBV9, the J gene TRBJ2-1, with 13 nucleotides matching TRBD2. The CDR3 is made up of 16 amino acids. From germline, CDR1 is SGDLS and CDR2 YYNGEE. The J segment lost 5 bases and the V segment lost 2 bases, leaving 4 bases of the junction unmatched. The CDR3: CASSVLLAGGNNEQFF. CDR3 nucleotides: TGTGCCAGCAGCGTCCTACTAGCGGGGGGGAACAATGAGCAGTTCTTC. Supplemented by reference TRBV9 and TRBJ2-1, the full variable domain reads DSGVTQTPKHLITATGQRVTLRCSPRSGDLSVYWYQQSLDQGLQFLIQYYNGEERAKGNILERFSAQQFPDLHSELNLSSLELGDSALYFCASSVLLAGGNNEQFFGPGTRLTVL.

The rearrangement uses TRBV28 and TRBJ2-7; 9 nucleotides line up with TRBD1. CDR1 is MDHEN and CDR2 is SYDVKM in the germline V gene. The CDR3 covers 18 residues. After removal of 2 bases from V and 1 base from J, the junction contained 12 bases not matched to a gene. The DNA for the CDR3 is TGTGCCAGCAGTTTAGGGACAGGGCGAAGGCGGGGGTCCTACGAGCAGTACTTC. Protein product: CASSLGTGRRRGSYEQYF. The whole variable domain, filled in from reference TRBV28 and TRBJ2-7, reads DVKVTQSSRYLVKRTGEKVFLECVQDMDHENMFWYRQDPGLGLRLIYFSYDVKMKEKGDIPEGYSVSREKKERFSLILESASTNQTSMYLCASSLGTGRRRGSYEQYFGPGTRLTVT.

The chain combines TRBV4-1 with TRBJ2-1; TRBD2 aligns across 10 bases. The V segment lost 4 bases and the J segment 12 bases; nucleotides outside the gene matches: 6. Germline V gene lookup returns CDR1 MGHRA and CDR2 YSYEKL. The CDR3 length is 13 residues. CDR3 residues: CASSRTSGSGQFF. The CDR3 DNA reads as TGCGCCAGCAGCCGGACTAGCGGTTCAGGGCAGTTCTTC.

Written as DNA, the CDR3 is TGTGCCAGCTCACCACCTAGCGGAGAGACCCAGTACTTC. Translating it yields CASSPPSGETQYF. The chain has TRBV18 and TRBJ2-5; TRBD2 might be the D (6 bases). This CDR3 has 13 amino acids. Germline V lookup: CDR1 KGHSH, CDR2 LQKENI. V was cut by 0 bases and J by 4 bases, with 6 bases left in between. Together with reference TRBV18 and TRBJ2-5, the CDR3 gives the full variable domain: NAGVMQNPRHLVRRRGQEARLRCSPMKGHSHVYWYRQLPEEGLKFMVYLQKENIIDESGMPKERFSAEFPKEGPSILRIQQVVRGDSAAYFCASSPPSGETQYFGPGTRLLVL.

This chain links TRBV7-9 with TRBJ1-2; D may be TRBD1 (6 bases). V lost 1 base to trimming and J lost 3 bases, with 12 bases between them. The CDR3 sequence is 15 residues long. The germline V gene encodes CDR1 SEHNR and CDR2 FQNEAQ (reference sequence). The CDR3 nucleotides read TGTGCCAGCAGCTTAGGGGGGGGCAAGGACTATGGCTACACCTTC. It encodes CASSLGGGKDYGYTF. Based on the CDR3 plus reference TRBV7-9 and TRBJ1-2, the full variable domain is DTGVSQNPRHKITKRGQNVTFRCDPISEHNRLYWYRQTLGQGPEFLTYFQNEAQLEKSRLLSDRFSAERPKGSFSTLEIQRTEQGDSAMYLCASSLGGGKDYGYTFGSGTRLTVV.

As for this clone: The same CDR3 is also encoded by other DNA sequences in this sample. This chain links TRBV19 with TRBJ1-2; TRBD1 matches 7 bases. Germline V lookup: CDR1 LNHDA, CDR2 SQIVND (reference sequence). J lost 7 bases, V lost 3 bases, and 5 bases had no gene match. This CDR3 spans 13 amino acids. DNA of the CDR3: TGTGCCAGTAGTATCGACAGGGACCGTGGCTACACCTTC. Its translation: CASSIDRDRGYTF.

V and J are TRBV25-1 and TRBJ1-2, with TRBD1 matching over 9 bases. Trimming cost V 5 bases and J 7 bases; bases outside gene matches: 5. This CDR3 is built from 13 residues. Germline CDR1 and CDR2: MGHDK and SYGVNS. CDR3 protein: CASSSTGGSGYTF. The CDR3 DNA reads TGTGCCAGCAGTTCCACAGGGGGCAGTGGCTACACCTTC.

The chain couples TRBV30 to TRBJ1-2; TRBD1 is a possible D gene (6 bases). V was shortened by 4 bases and J by 4 bases, with 13 bases between the two germline ends. The CDR3 has 13 residues. The V gene's germline CDR1 is GTSNPN and CDR2 SVGIG (reference sequence). The CDR3 bases are TGTGCCTGGAAATGGGGGCGCATCTATGGCTACACCTTC. It translates to CAWKWGRIYGYTF.

The chain links TRBV9 to TRBJ2-6, with D possibly matching TRBD2 (6 bases). The V gene lost 4 bases and the J gene lost 2 bases, with 10 bases spanning the gap. The CDR3 runs 15 residues. Germline V CDR1 and CDR2: SGDLS, YYNGEE. The CDR3 DNA reads TGTGCCAGCAGCTTCGGACTAACTGGGGCCAACGTCCTGACTTTC. It encodes CASSFGLTGANVLTF. Complete variable domain (other parts from reference TRBV9 and TRBJ2-6): DSGVTQTPKHLITATGQRVTLRCSPRSGDLSVYWYQQSLDQGLQFLIQYYNGEERAKGNILERFSAQQFPDLHSELNLSSLELGDSALYFCASSFGLTGANVLTFGAGSRLTVL.

The CDR3 region has the DNA TGTGCCAGCAGCTTAAGGCCCTGGGGCCCCTACGAGCAGTACTTC. Its translation: CASSLRPWGPYEQYF. The genes are TRBV7-3 and TRBJ2-7; a possible D gene is TRBD1 (5 bases). This CDR3 region has 15 residues. The germline gives CDR1 SGHTA, CDR2 FQGTGA. V dropped 1 base and J dropped 2 bases, with 12 bases sitting between them.

The chain carries TRBV7-9 and TRBJ1-2; possible D gene TRBD1, 6 bases. CDR1 and CDR2 (germline): SEHNR, FQNEAQ (reference sequence). The CDR3 spans 15 residues. The germline V and J ends were trimmed by 0 bases and 4 bases, with 12 bases remaining between them. Here the CDR3 DNA reads TGTGCCAGCAGCTTAGCGGCAGGGGCCATCTATGGCTACACCTTC. Translation gives CASSLAAGAIYGYTF. The full variable domain, completed using reference TRBV7-9 and TRBJ1-2, is DTGVSQNPRHKITKRGQNVTFRCDPISEHNRLYWYRQTLGQGPEFLTYFQNEAQLEKSRLLSDRFSAERPKGSFSTLEIQRTEQGDSAMYLCASSLAAGAIYGYTFGSGTRLTVV.

The V gene is TRBV6-1, the J gene TRBJ2-1; D is possibly TRBD2 (6 bases). Germline V lookup: CDR1 MNHNS, CDR2 SASEGT. V was pared by 3 bases and J by 5 bases, with 11 bases between. The length of the CDR3 is 14 residues. The CDR3 protein is CASSDGSGDNEQFF. The CDR3 coding sequence is TGTGCCAGCAGTGACGGTAGCGGAGACAATGAGCAGTTCTTC.

The chain employs TRBV30 and TRBJ1-5; 8 bases agree with TRBD1. Unmatched junction bases numbered 8, after V lost 4 bases and J lost 3 bases. CDR3 length: 15 residues. Germline V gene lookup returns CDR1 GTSNPN and CDR2 SVGIG (reference sequence). The CDR3 loop is CAWIFPGQVNQPQHF. The CDR3 coding sequence is TGTGCCTGGATTTTTCCGGGACAGGTCAATCAGCCCCAGCATTTT.

This sequence joins TRBV9 and TRBJ1-1; D unclear. Germline V gene data show CDR1 as SGDLS and CDR2 as YYNGEE. CDR3 length: 14 residues. The ends were cut back, 2 bases at V and 1 base at J, with 9 bases in the middle. CDR3 DNA: TGTGCCAGCAGCGTTGGAGACCCGAACACTGAAGCTTTCTTT. This translates into CASSVGDPNTEAFF. Based on the CDR3 plus reference TRBV9 and TRBJ1-1, the full variable domain is DSGVTQTPKHLITATGQRVTLRCSPRSGDLSVYWYQQSLDQGLQFLIQYYNGEERAKGNILERFSAQQFPDLHSELNLSSLELGDSALYFCASSVGDPNTEAFFGQGTRLTVV.

This chain links TRBV28 with TRBJ2-5; D is unclear. Trimming cost V 5 bases and J 5 bases, with 9 bases left between them. This CDR3 comprises 12 residues. Germline CDR1 is MDHEN and CDR2 is SYDVKM. The CDR3: CASSPRRETQYF. The CDR3 bases are TGTGCCAGCAGTCCCCGCCGGGAGACCCAGTACTTC.